The entry that follows covers one T cell receptor (beta chain) sequence. Its antigen is not known. Trimming pared 5 bases from V and 6 bases from J, leaving 19 bases between. Germline V gene sequence: CDR1 SGHTA, CDR2 FQGNSA. This CDR3 spans 16 amino acids. Using immunoSEQ multiplex PCR, the repertoire was profiled, and TCRdb retains in-frame clones only, with some absent. The sample has approximately 180,000 clones; about 92% are singletons. The sample is drawn from a study of T cell responses to AZD1222 COVID-19 vaccine. Overall study findings and caveats: Repertoires in all cases were sampled only once the peak T cell response had passed.

The gene calls are TRBV7-2 and TRBJ2-2, with D tentatively TRBD2 (6 bases). Sequenced here: peripheral blood, sampled 28 days after the second dose of the MenACWY control vaccine. The sequence derives from an adult who received the MenACWY meningococcal vaccine as a control. CDR3 nucleotide sequence: TGTGCCAGCAGCCCCCGGCCTATACGGGAGTCCGGGGAGCTGTTTTTT. Residues: CASSPRPIRESGELFF.